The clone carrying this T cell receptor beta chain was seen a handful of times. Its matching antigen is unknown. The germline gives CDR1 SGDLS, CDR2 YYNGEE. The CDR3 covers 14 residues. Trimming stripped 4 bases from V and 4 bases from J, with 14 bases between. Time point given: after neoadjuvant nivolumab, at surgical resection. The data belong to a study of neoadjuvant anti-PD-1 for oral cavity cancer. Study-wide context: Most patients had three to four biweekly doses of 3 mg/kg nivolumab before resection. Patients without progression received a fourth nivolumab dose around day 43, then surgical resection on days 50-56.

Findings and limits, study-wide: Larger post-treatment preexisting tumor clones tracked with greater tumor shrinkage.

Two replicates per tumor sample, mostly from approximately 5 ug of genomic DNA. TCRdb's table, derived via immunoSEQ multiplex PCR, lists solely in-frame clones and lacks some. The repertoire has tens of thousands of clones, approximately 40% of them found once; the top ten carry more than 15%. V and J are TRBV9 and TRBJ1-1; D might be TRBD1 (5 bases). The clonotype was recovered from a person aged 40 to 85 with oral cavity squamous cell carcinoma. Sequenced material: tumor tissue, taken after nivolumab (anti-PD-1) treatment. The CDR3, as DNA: TGTGCCAGCAGCCAGAGGAGGGGAGGCACTGAAGCTTTCTTT. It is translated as CASSQRRGGTEAFF.